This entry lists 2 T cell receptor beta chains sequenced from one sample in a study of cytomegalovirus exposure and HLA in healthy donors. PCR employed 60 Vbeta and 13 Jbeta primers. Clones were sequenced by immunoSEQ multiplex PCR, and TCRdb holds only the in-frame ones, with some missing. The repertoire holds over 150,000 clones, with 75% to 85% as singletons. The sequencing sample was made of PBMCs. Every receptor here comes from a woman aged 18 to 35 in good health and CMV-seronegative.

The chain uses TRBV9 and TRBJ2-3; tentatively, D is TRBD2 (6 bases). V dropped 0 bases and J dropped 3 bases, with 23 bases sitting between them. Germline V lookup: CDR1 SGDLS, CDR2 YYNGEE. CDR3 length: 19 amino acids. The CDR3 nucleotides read TGTGCCAGCAGCGTAGCTCCCCGGGGGAGGTCAGTTGAGACAGATACGCAGTATTTT. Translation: CASSVAPRGRSVETDTQYF.

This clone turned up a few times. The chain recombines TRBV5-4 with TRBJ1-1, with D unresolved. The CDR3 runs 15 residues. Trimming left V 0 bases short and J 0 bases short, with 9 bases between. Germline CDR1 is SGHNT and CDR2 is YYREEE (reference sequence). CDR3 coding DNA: TGTGCCAGCAGCTTGGGGCAGACTTTGAACACTGAAGCTTTCTTT. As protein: CASSLGQTLNTEAFF.